The rows below give T cell receptor beta chains drawn from one sample of a study of blood T cell repertoires in COVID-19. Generated by immunoSEQ multiplex PCR, the TCRdb table keeps only in-frame clones and is missing some. The sample lists approximately 300,000 clones; around 90% were seen once. The sequencing sample was made of peripheral blood. The source of these receptors is a man aged 18 to 29 who had recovered from COVID-19. Each CDR3 is given with its conserved first and last residue. D genes are given only for firm matches. Clone size, where shown, is once, few, many, or a class for clones that have expanded.

size	V	D	J	DNA	CDR3
-	TRBV9	-	TRBJ2-2	TGTGCCAGCAGCGTAGGAGATCGTACGACCGGGGAGCTGTTTTTT	CASSVGDRTTGELFF
-	TRBV19	TRBD1	TRBJ1-5	TGTGCCAGTAGTTATGGACAGGGTGGCGGGCCCCAGCATTTT	CASSYGQGGGPQHF
-	TRBV3-1/TRBV3-2	-	TRBJ1-5	TGTGCCAGCAGCCAAGCCGGGTATAGCAATCAGCCCCAGCATTTT	CASSQAGYSNQPQHF
-	TRBV7-9	TRBD1	TRBJ2-7	TGTGCCAGCAGCTTAGGGATAGTGGAGGACAGGGTTAACTACGAGCAGTACTTC	CASSLGIVEDRVNYEQYF
-	TRBV25-1	TRBD1	TRBJ1-2	TGTGCCAGCAGGGAAACAGGGGCGGATAACTATGGCTACACCTTC	CASRETGADNYGYTF
-	TRBV9	-	TRBJ1-5	TGTGCCAGCAGCCTAGACGTCGGTCAGCCCCAGCATTTT	CASSLDVGQPQHF
once	TRBV5-1	TRBD2	TRBJ2-3	TGCGCCAGCAGCTTGCGACTAGCGGTCACAGATACGCAGTATTTT	CASSLRLAVTDTQYF
-	TRBV21-1	-	TRBJ2-7	TGTGCCAGCAGCACTGCATATATTAGCGGGGGCTCCTACGAGCAGTACTTC	CASSTAYISGGSYEQYF
-	TRBV27	TRBD1	TRBJ2-1	TGTGCCAGCAGTTTATTTTCCCCGGGACAGGGCGATGAGCAGTTCTTC	CASSLFSPGQGDEQFF
-	TRBV19	-	TRBJ2-7	TGTGCCAGTAGTATAGATCCGGGGGAGCAGTACTTC	CASSIDPGEQYF
-	TRBV2	-	TRBJ2-7	TGTGCCAGCATCGAGAGGGACACCCGGTACGAGCAGTACTTC	CASIERDTRYEQYF
-	TRBV4-1	TRBD1	TRBJ2-7	TGCGCCAGCAGCCAAGATGGGGGACAGGGACTCTTGGAGCAGTGCTTC	CASSQDGGQGLLEQCF
-	TRBV7-2	-	TRBJ1-2	TGTGCCAGCAGCCCACCTCAACAGGGAGCCTATGGCTACACCTTC	CASSPPQQGAYGYTF
-	TRBV9	-	TRBJ1-1	TGTGCCAGCAGCGTAGGACAGAAGGGCCCAGCTTTCTTT	CASSVGQKGPAFF
-	TRBV6-6	TRBD1	TRBJ1-6	TGTGCCAGCAGTTACGGGACAGGGGGCTCACCCCTCCACTTT	CASSYGTGGSPLHF
once	TRBV6-5	-	TRBJ2-5	TGTGCCAGCAGAACCCTCGGACAGTCGGGGGAGACCCAGTACTTC	CASRTLGQSGETQYF
-	TRBV6-2/TRBV6-3	-	TRBJ1-1	TGTGCCAGCAGTTACTGGCAGGTGAACACTGAAGCTTTCTTT	CASSYWQVNTEAFF